These 18 T cell receptor beta chains were sequenced from one sample in a study of cytomegalovirus exposure and HLA in healthy donors. The PCR was carried out with 60 Vbeta primers and 13 Jbeta primers. Clones were sequenced by immunoSEQ multiplex PCR, and TCRdb holds only the in-frame ones, with some missing. This table holds some 140,000 clones, 70% to 80% found once. Sequencing used PBMCs. The source of these receptors is a female donor in good health and CMV-seronegative.

This clone was seen a single time. The chain is built from TRBV2 and TRBJ2-5, with 9 nucleotides matching TRBD1. The CDR3 consists of 16 residues. Unmatched junction bases numbered 9, after V lost 5 bases and J lost 2 bases. Germline V gives CDR1 SNHLY, CDR2 FYNNEI. As DNA, the CDR3 is TGTGCCAGCAGTCCGGGGATCGGACAGGGGCAAGAGACCCAGTACTTC. This gives the protein CASSPGIGQGQETQYF.

The chain recombines TRBV28 with TRBJ2-3; no clear D. The CDR3 is 17 amino acids. The V and J ends lost 6 bases and 0 bases respectively, with 19 bases between them. Germline V gene data show CDR1 as MDHEN and CDR2 as SYDVKM. CDR3 nucleotide sequence: TGTGCCAGCAGAATTAACATTGAGGAACTTAGCACAGATACGCAGTATTTT. Amino acids: CASRINIEELSTDTQYF.

The J gene is TRBJ1-1, the V gene TRBV6-6, with D uncertain. Trimming pared 5 bases from V and 1 base from J, leaving 14 bases between. CDR1 is MNHNY and CDR2 is SVGAGI in the germline V gene (reference sequence). This CDR3 region has 15 residues. CDR3 protein: CASSPIETPNTEAFF. The CDR3 bases are TGTGCCAGCAGTCCCATCGAGACACCGAACACTGAAGCTTTCTTT.

The chain combines TRBV7-6 with TRBJ1-1, with D perhaps TRBD1 (5 bases). The CDR3 length is 13 residues. V was pared by 5 bases and J by 0 bases, with 7 bases between. CDR1 is SGHVS, CDR2 FNYEAQ, per germline. CDR3 protein: CASSPQVNTEAFF. The CDR3, as DNA: TGTGCCAGCAGCCCACAGGTGAACACTGAAGCTTTCTTT. Combining the CDR3 with reference TRBV7-6 and TRBJ1-1 gives the whole variable domain GAGVSQSPRYKVTKRGQDVALRCDPISGHVSLYWYRQALGQGPEFLTYFNYEAQQDKSGLPNDRFSAERPEGSISTLTIQRTEQRDSAMYRCASSPQVNTEAFFGQGTRLTVV.

The chain carries TRBV28 and TRBJ1-5; 11 positions match TRBD1. Per the germline V gene, CDR1 is MDHEN and CDR2 is SYDVKM. The J segment lost 6 bases and the V segment lost 5 bases, leaving 9 bases of the junction unmatched. The CDR3 sequence is 16 residues long. CDR3 coding DNA: TGTGCCAGCAGTCCCCTGGACAGGGGGCAATTTCAGCCCCAGCATTTT. This codes for CASSPLDRGQFQPQHF.

The chain carries TRBV7-9 and TRBJ2-7; 9 bases agree with TRBD2. With 5 bases clipped from V and 4 bases from J, the junction kept 18 bases outside the gene matches. The CDR3 extends over 18 amino acids. Germline CDR1 is SEHNR and CDR2 is FQNEAQ (reference sequence). The CDR3 DNA reads as TGTGCCAGCAGCCCCCCCGTTAAGAAGCGGGGGGCCAGTTACGAGCAGTACTTC. It encodes CASSPPVKKRGASYEQYF.

The V gene is TRBV15, the J gene TRBJ1-4; 7 bases match TRBD1. Per germline, CDR1 LNHNV and CDR2 YYDKDF (reference sequence). The CDR3 spans 15 residues. With 1 base clipped from V and 4 bases from J, the junction kept 3 bases outside the gene matches. The CDR3 bases are TGTGCCACCAGCAGAGGGGACAGTAGTAATGAAAAACTGTTTTTT. It encodes CATSRGDSSNEKLFF.

J is TRBJ2-5 and V is TRBV4-1; perhaps TRBD1 as D (5 bases). The V gene lost 4 bases and the J gene lost 2 bases, with 11 bases spanning the gap. Germline V CDR1 and CDR2: MGHRA, YSYEKL. The CDR3 runs 14 residues. CDR3 protein: CASSLQGEQETQYF. Written as DNA, the CDR3 is TGCGCCAGCAGCCTTCAGGGTGAGCAAGAGACCCAGTACTTC.

The rearrangement uses TRBV27 and TRBJ1-4, with D perhaps TRBD1 (6 bases). The V end was cut by 4 bases, the J end by 3 bases, with 12 bases between. Germline CDR1 MNHEY, CDR2 SMNVEV (reference sequence). This CDR3 has 15 residues. CDR3 in amino acids: CASSSNRVANEKLFF. The DNA of the CDR3 is TGTGCCAGCAGTTCCAACAGGGTGGCTAATGAAAAACTGTTTTTT.

The rearrangement joins TRBV9 to TRBJ2-1; 8 nucleotides agree with TRBD2. CDR1 SGDLS and CDR2 YYNGEE come from the germline V gene. The CDR3 spans 15 residues. V dropped 1 base and J dropped 0; count of bases not matched to a gene: 0. CDR3 sequence reads: CASSVTSGSYNEQFF. The CDR3 DNA is TGTGCCAGCAGCGTAACTAGCGGCTCCTACAATGAGCAGTTCTTC.

The chain has TRBV7-8 and TRBJ2-2; weak D call: TRBD2 (6 bases). Between the trimmed V and J ends, which lost 5 bases and 7 bases, there was a span of 17 bases. The CDR3 is 15 amino acids. Germline CDR1 and CDR2: SGHVS and FQNEAQ. The CDR3 DNA follows: TGTGCCAGCAGCCGGAGGAGGGGAGAGGGCGGGGAGCTGTTTTTT. This sequence encodes CASSRRRGEGGELFF.

In the case of this clone: The junction does not match germline at one end; this may be a read error. The chain carries TRBV7-7 and TRBJ2-5, with 9 bases fitting TRBD1. From germline, CDR1 is SSHAT and CDR2 FNYEAQ (reference sequence). The length of the CDR3 is 15 residues. The CDR3: CASSPGQGRGETQYF. The DNA for the CDR3 is TGTGCTAGCAGCCCGGGACAGGGAAGGGGAGAGACCCAGTACTTC.

This clone came up a few times. CDR3 sequence: CASTRRQGANVLTF. CDR3 sequence (DNA): TGTGCCAGCACTCGCCGACAGGGGGCCAACGTCCTGACTTTC. The chain couples TRBV2 to TRBJ2-6, with D possibly being TRBD1 (5 bases). The CDR3 runs 14 residues. Deletions cut 7 bases from V and 4 bases from J, with 11 bases between. CDR1 and CDR2 from the germline V gene are SNHLY and FYNNEI.

The chain carries TRBV6-5 and TRBJ2-7; TRBD1 aligns across 7 bases. Trimming took 3 bases from V and 2 from J; bases not matched to a gene: 10. The CDR3 covers 16 residues. Germline CDR1 and CDR2: MNHEY and SVGAGI. The CDR3 here is CASSYISGTAAYEQYF. The CDR3 nucleotides are TGTGCCAGCAGTTATATCTCCGGGACAGCGGCCTACGAGCAGTACTTC.

This clone was found a few times. This chain joins TRBV4-3 and TRBJ1-2, with D perhaps TRBD1 (5 bases). Germline V gene data show CDR1 as LGHNA and CDR2 as YSLEER. Between the trimmed V and J ends, which lost 1 base and 3 bases, there was a span of 6 bases. CDR3 size: 13 residues. The CDR3 coding sequence is TGCGCCAGCAGCCAAGCAGGGTACTATGGCTACACCTTC. Its protein is CASSQAGYYGYTF.

This chain joins TRBV7-2 and TRBJ2-3; TRBD2 matches at 10 bases. The V and J ends lost 4 bases and 6 bases, in that order; junction bases with no gene match: 10. CDR1 is SGHTA and CDR2 is FQGNSA in the germline V gene. This CDR3 region has 16 residues. CDR3 nucleotide sequence: TGTGCCAGCAGCTCCACAGCGGGGGGGCTAATGGATACGCAGTATTTT. This sequence encodes CASSSTAGGLMDTQYF.

V gene TRBV27 combines with J gene TRBJ2-7; 10 bases align to TRBD2. The CDR3 is made up of 15 amino acids. From germline, CDR1 is MNHEY and CDR2 SMNVEV (reference sequence). The J segment lost 2 bases and the V segment lost 6 bases, leaving 7 bases of the junction unmatched. CDR3 sequence: CASRRGTSDAYEQYF. The DNA of the CDR3 is TGTGCCAGCAGACGTGGGACTAGCGATGCCTACGAGCAGTACTTC.

This chain uses TRBV27 with TRBJ2-7; 11 nucleotides line up with TRBD1. The germline gives CDR1 MNHEY, CDR2 SMNVEV (reference sequence). The CDR3 has 14 residues. After removal of 2 bases from V and 6 bases from J, the junction contained 3 bases not matched to a gene. CDR3 amino acids: CASSLLGTGGEQYF. The CDR3 bases are TGTGCCAGCAGTTTACTTGGGACAGGGGGCGAGCAGTACTTC.